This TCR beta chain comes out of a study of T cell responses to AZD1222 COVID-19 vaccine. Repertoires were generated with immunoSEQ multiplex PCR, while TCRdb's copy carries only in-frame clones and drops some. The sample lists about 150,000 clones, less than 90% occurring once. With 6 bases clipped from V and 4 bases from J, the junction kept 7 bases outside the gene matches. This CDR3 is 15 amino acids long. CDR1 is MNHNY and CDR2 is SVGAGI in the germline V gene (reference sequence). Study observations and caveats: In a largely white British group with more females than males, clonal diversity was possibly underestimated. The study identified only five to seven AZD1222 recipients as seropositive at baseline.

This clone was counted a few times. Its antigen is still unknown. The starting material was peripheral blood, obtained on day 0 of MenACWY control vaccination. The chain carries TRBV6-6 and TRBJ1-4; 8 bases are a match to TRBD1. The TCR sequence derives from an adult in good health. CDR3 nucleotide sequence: TGTGCCAGCAGCGGACAGGGCTCAATTAATGAAAAACTGTTTTTT. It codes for CASSGQGSINEKLFF.